The source of this TCR beta chain is a study of PD-L1 blockade in urothelial cancer (dated by TCRdb to about 2017). Describing the broader study: All patients started therapy in about 2014 and received atezolizumab 1,200 mg intravenously every 3 weeks. About 85% of the roughly 29 patients were identified as males with urothelial cancer of bladder origin, and a prior smoking history was reported by 18 of 29 patients. An ECOG performance status of 0 or 1 was recorded for the patients, and 0 to 3 prior chemotherapy regimens had been received by the patients. Blood samples were analyzed at 3 weeks after treatment start (second dose) and at 6 weeks after treatment start. A median of roughly 140,000 T cells and 80,000 to 100,000 unique TCRs was obtained from blood samples, and a median clonality of 0.080 was observed. The study was an exploratory multi-omic analysis of somatic, immune and clinical correlates of response to PD-L1 blockade with atezolizumab in urothelial cancer. Pretreatment tumor samples, along with matched peripheral blood collected serially before and after atezolizumab treatment, underwent TCR sequencing. Durable clinical benefit meant progression-free survival longer than 6 months, and TCR features were also tested against progression-free and overall survival. In the same patients, whole exome sequencing and RNA sequencing of pretreatment tumors were performed in addition to TCR sequencing. Several patients reached durable clinical benefit, while 15 to 20 patients did not. Pretreatment blood TCR-seq was available for under 35 patients, at least one posttreatment blood collection was obtained for around 24 patients, and tumor TCR-seq was available for around 24 patients. Broad study findings and their caveats: Greater expansion of tumor-associated TCR clones in peripheral blood 3 weeks after the start of treatment was observed in patients with durable benefit (n ≈ 24, p = 0.022). Because the sample size was small (n ≈ 29) and many of the analyses were exploratory, the results are meant to be hypothesis-generating. Improved progression-free and overall survival was found to be associated with pretreatment peripheral blood TCR clonality below the median.

A note on this clone: No cognate antigen has been identified for it. No per-base quality is available; no much larger clone lies one base away.

To estimate absolute template abundance from read counts, synthetic TCR analog templates were spiked into each PCR. The immunoSEQ assay used bias-controlled V and J gene primers to amplify TCRbeta CDR3 regions from genomic DNA. Rearranged TCRbeta segments were sequenced at approximately 20X coverage. The source study handled its data this way. Sequencing errors were corrected by clustering and CDR3s were annotated against IMGT to assign V, D and J genes. Downstream analyses used only productive TCRbeta rearrangements and left out out-of-frame or stop-codon sequences. Clonality was calculated as one minus the Shannon entropy normalized by the log of the number of unique productive sequences. Fisher's exact test with Benjamini-Hochberg correction, at a threshold of adjusted p below 0.01, was used to find clones that differed between time points or between blood and tumor. TCRdb provides this immuneACCESS table in a form limited to in-frame rearrangements. Some clones are lacking; in checked studies, under half of them reflect an unresolved V gene, and why the rest are absent is not known. V and J calls and clone size come straight from that table; D and trimming were deduced from the DNA. Here the sample has about 88,000 clones; roughly 90% occur a single time. 9.4% of the sample is held by the ten biggest clonotypes.

CDR1 and CDR2 are read off the germline V gene (reference sequence) as LNHNV and YYDKDF. The CDR3 spans 14 residues, from the cysteine through the phenylalanine. Just CDR3 DNA is preserved here, 42 bases in frame from base 1. The junction shows trimming of 6 bases on V and 1 base on J, plus 9 bases between the germline ends. A cohort of approximately 31 patients with locally advanced or metastatic urothelial carcinoma, treated at Memorial Sloan Kettering on a trial protocol, was included. Peripheral blood mononuclear cells were collected from each patient pretreatment and during treatment, giving between 1 and 8 total time points per patient. The Qiagen DNeasy Blood extraction kit was used to purify genomic DNA from total PBMCs and tumor samples. PBMCs were collected pretreatment and during treatment, and were isolated and stored as previously described.

This receptor was identified in a man aged 55 to 70 with urothelial cancer. This sequence uses TRBV15 and TRBJ2-2; the D gene cannot be named for sure. The starting material was PBMCs, obtained around atezolizumab (anti-PD-L1) treatment. The CDR3 sequence is CATSQPENTGELFF. The nucleotide sequence is given as TGTGCCACCAGTCAACCAGAGAACACCGGGGAGCTGTTTTTT.